Listed below are T cell receptor beta chains from one sample, sequenced in a study of response to subunit inactivated influenza vaccine. TCRdb called the RT-PCR reads again in MiXCR, with one record for every CDR3 protein. Here the sample spans about 180,000 distinct CDR3 sequences, around 10% being singletons. The sequencing here drew on CD8+ T cells sorted from PBMCs, taken about 24 months after vaccination. These receptor sequences come from a man aged 50 to 75 who received an inactivated influenza vaccine. CDR3s include the opening cysteine and the closing phenylalanine or tryptophan. D genes are given only for firm matches.

v_gene	d_gene	CDR3aa
TRBV20-1	.	CSARPRGGTEAFF
TRBV29-1	.	CSVHSLYEQYF
TRBV28	TRBD1	CASSPIGTASGNTIYF
TRBV6-2/TRBV6-3	.	CASSYAALTPITNQPQHF
TRBV7-9	.	CASSLESNTEAFF
TRBV6-2/TRBV6-3	TRBD1	CASSYTGTGRYEQYF
TRBV7-2	.	CASSLASGGSWETQYF
TRBV9	.	CASSISLGGHNEQFF
TRBV12-3/TRBV12-4	.	CASKVGGSPDEQYF
TRBV7-6	.	CASSYLGLSDTQYF
TRBV5-1	.	CASSGGSVGNTEAFF
TRBV2	TRBD2	CASKGGSPYEQYF
TRBV9	.	CASSVGWRTEAFF
TRBV20-1	.	CSARVPGGYGYTF
TRBV6-2/TRBV6-3	.	CASRLRAYDEQFF
TRBV29-1	TRBD1	CSVGRGISYEQYF
TRBV10-3	TRBD1	CAISEDRGQTEAFF
TRBV2	TRBD1	CASTTGQLNIQYF
TRBV20-1	TRBD2	CSAHRLAGTYEQYF
TRBV4-1	.	CASSQRSGTEKETQYF
TRBV7-9	.	CASSRRQEGDNEQFF
TRBV7-6	.	CASSLGAGNQPQHF
TRBV4-3	.	CASSLWRGIQYF
TRBV29-1	.	CSVEGGGPEAFF
TRBV7-2	.	CASSLYQLGEQYF
TRBV9	.	CASSSSSGYEQYF
TRBV20-1	.	CSAREDYEQYF
TRBV4-2	.	CASSQDWSELGNEQFF
TRBV9	.	CASSPPGQGNTGELFF
TRBV3-1	TRBD2	CASSQDRLAGAYNEQFF
TRBV6-5	.	CASSYHRKGRETQYF
TRBV10-3	.	CATVSRSGNTIYF
TRBV4-1	TRBD2	CASSLKQGLAGESYEQYF
TRBV4-3	.	CASSQEGRIEKLFF
TRBV30	.	CAWRNPRSSYEQYF